This TCR beta chain is drawn from a study of response to subunit inactivated influenza vaccine. Study-wide results and limits: It was suggested by the authors that few new T cells are recruited by each seasonal influenza vaccination.

MiXCR, applied by TCRdb to the RT-PCR reads, yields one record per CDR3 protein. The sample includes about 240,000 distinct CDR3 sequences, 10% to 15% seen only once; the top ten take 7.8%. This clonotype was recorded a few times. Antigen: not known. Germline V lookup: CDR1 PRHDT, CDR2 FYEKMQ (reference sequence). V lost 4 bases to trimming and J lost 6 bases; unmatched junction nucleotides: 12. This CDR3 is built from 16 residues. The rearrangement uses TRBV13 and TRBJ2-3; 8 bases line up with TRBD2. The input for sequencing was non-naive T cells sorted from PBMCs, taken approximately 15 days before vaccination. This sequence originates from a man aged 50-60 years who received an inactivated influenza vaccine. CDR3 residues: CASSSIGGAGSDTQYF. The DNA of the CDR3 is TGTGCCAGCAGCTCCATCGGGGGGGCAGGGTCGGATACGCAGTATTTT.